The T cell receptor (beta chain) under discussion was sequenced for a study of T cell responses to AZD1222 COVID-19 vaccine. Study-wide results and limits: Among AZD1222 vaccinees, only five to seven were seropositive at baseline.

A note on this clone: Its antigen is still unknown.

V shed 8 bases, J shed 5 bases, and the junction held 5 bases outside the gene matches. The CDR3 has 13 amino acids. The germline gives CDR1 MNHEY, CDR2 SMNVEV (reference sequence). TCRdb's table, derived via immunoSEQ multiplex PCR, lists solely in-frame clones and lacks some. The data contain 95,000 to 130,000 clones, just under 95% of them singletons. This TCR was recovered from an adult in good health. The chain recombines TRBV27 with TRBJ2-2; 7 bases line up with TRBD2. The sample consisted of peripheral blood, taken on day 0 of AZD1222 vaccination. The CDR3: CASGWGGTGELFF. In DNA form, the CDR3 reads TGTGCCAGCGGCTGGGGGGGGACCGGGGAGCTGTTTTTT.